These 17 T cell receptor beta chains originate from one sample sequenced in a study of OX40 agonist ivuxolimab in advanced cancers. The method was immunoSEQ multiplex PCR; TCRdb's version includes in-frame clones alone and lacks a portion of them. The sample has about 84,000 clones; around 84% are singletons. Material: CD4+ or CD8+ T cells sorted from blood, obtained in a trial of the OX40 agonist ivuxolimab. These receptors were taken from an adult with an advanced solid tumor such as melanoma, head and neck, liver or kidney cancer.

As DNA, the CDR3 is TGTGCCAGCAGCTTAGTTGGAGGGGGCGTCTATGGCTACACCTTC. Translating it yields CASSLVGGGVYGYTF. This rearrangement joins TRBV11-2 to TRBJ1-2; 7 nucleotides line up with TRBD1. CDR1 is SGHAT and CDR2 is FQNNGV in the germline V gene. The CDR3 sequence is 15 residues long. The V gene end was trimmed by 1 base and the J gene end by 4 bases; junction bases not matched to a gene: 6.

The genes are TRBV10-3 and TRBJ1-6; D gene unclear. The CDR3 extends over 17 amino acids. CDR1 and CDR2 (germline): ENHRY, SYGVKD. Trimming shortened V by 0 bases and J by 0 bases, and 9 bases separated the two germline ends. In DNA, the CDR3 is TGTGCCATCAGTGAGTCGGTTTTGAGCTCCTATAATTCACCCCTCCACTTT. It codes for CAISESVLSSYNSPLHF.

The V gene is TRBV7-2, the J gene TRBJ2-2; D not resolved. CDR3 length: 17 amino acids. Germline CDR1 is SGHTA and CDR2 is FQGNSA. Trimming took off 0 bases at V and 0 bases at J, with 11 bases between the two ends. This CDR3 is CASSLARYQTNTGELFF. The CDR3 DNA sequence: TGTGCCAGCAGCTTAGCGCGGTATCAGACGAACACCGGGGAGCTGTTTTTT.

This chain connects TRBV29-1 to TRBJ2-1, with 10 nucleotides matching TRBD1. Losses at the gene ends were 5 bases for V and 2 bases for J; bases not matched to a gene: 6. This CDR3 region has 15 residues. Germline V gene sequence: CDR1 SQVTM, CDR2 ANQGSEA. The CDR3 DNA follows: TGCAGCGTTCCAGGGGACAGGGGAGCCTACAATGAGCAGTTCTTC. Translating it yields CSVPGDRGAYNEQFF.

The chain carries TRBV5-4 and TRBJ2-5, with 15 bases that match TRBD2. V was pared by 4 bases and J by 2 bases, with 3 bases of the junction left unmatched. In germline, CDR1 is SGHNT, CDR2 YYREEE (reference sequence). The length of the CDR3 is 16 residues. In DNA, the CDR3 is TGTGCCAGCAGCCCGGGGACTAGCGGGGGGCAAGAGACCCAGTACTTC. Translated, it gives CASSPGTSGGQETQYF.

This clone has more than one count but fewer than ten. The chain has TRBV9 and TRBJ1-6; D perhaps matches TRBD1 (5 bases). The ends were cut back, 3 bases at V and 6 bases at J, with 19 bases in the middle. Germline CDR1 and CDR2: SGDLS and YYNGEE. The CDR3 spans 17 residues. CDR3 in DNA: TGTGCCAGCAGCGATTCGGGGGGAAGAATAGGTAATTCACCCCTCCACTTT. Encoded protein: CASSDSGGRIGNSPLHF.

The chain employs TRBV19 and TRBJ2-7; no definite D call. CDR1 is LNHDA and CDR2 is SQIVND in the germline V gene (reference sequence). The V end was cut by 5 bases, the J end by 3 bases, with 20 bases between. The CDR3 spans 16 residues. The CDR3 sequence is CASSPKGIWASYEQYF. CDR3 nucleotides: TGTGCCAGTAGTCCCAAGGGAATTTGGGCCAGCTACGAGCAGTACTTC.

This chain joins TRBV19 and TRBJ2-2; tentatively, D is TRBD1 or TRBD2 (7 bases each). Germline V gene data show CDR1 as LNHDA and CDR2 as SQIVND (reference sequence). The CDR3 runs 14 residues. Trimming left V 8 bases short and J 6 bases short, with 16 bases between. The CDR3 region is CASQRDSPAGELFF. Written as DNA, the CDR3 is TGTGCCAGTCAGCGGGACAGCCCCGCCGGGGAGCTGTTTTTT.

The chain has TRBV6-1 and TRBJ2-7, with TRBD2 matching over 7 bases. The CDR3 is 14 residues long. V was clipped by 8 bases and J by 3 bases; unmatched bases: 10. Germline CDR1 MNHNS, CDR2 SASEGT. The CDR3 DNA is TGTGCCAGCCGGTACAGCGGGGCCTTCTACGAGCAGTACTTC. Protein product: CASRYSGAFYEQYF.

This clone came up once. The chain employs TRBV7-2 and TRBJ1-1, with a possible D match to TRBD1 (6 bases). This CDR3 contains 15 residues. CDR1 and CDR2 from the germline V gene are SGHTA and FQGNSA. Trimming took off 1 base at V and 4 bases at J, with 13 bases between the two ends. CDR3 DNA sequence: TGTGCCAGCAGCTTAGGTAGGGGGACGGGCACTGAAGCTTTCTTT. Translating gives CASSLGRGTGTEAFF.

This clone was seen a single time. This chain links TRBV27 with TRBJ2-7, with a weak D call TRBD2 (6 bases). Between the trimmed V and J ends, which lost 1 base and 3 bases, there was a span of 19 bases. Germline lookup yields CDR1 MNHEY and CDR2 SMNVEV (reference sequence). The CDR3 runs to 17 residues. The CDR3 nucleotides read TGTGCCAGCAGTTTATATCTGTCGGCGGGGCTGCTCTACGAGCAGTACTTC. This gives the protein CASSLYLSAGLLYEQYF.

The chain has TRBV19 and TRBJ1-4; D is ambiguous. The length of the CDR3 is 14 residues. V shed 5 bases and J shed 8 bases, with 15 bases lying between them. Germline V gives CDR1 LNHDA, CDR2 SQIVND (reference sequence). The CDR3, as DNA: TGTGCCAGTAGTTCCGGGATTCGAAGGGAAAAACTGTTTTTT. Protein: CASSSGIRREKLFF.

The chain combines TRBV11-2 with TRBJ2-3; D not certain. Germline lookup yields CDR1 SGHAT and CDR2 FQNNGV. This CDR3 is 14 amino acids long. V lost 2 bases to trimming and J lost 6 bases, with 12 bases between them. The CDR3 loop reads CASSLSMSYDTQYF. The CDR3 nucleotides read TGTGCCAGCAGCTTAAGTATGTCCTACGATACGCAGTATTTT.

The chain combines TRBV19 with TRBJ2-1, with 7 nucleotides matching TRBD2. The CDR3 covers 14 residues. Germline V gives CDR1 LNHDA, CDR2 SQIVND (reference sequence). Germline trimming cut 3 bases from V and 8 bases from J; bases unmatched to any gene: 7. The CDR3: CASSIERGSYEQFF. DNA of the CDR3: TGTGCCAGTAGTATTGAGCGGGGATCTTATGAGCAGTTCTTC.

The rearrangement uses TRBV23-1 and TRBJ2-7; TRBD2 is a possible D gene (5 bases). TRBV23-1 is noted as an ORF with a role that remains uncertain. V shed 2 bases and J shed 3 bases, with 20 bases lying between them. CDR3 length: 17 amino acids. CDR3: CASSQPEDGIGYYEQYV. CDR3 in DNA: TGCGCCAGCAGTCAACCTGAGGACGGGATAGGGTACTACGAGCAGTACGTC.

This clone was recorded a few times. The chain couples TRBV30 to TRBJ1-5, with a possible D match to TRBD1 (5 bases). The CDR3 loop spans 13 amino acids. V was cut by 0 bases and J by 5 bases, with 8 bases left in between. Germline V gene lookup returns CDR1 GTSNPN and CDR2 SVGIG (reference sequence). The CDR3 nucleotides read TGTGCCTGGAGTGTGCAGGGTGATCAGCCCCAGCATTTT. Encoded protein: CAWSVQGDQPQHF. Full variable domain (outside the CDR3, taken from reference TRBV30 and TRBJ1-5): SQTIHQWPATLVQPVGSPLSLECTVEGTSNPNLYWYRQAAGRGLQLLFYSVGIGQISSEVPQNLSASRPQDRQFILSSKKLLLSDSGFYLCAWSVQGDQPQHFGDGTRLSIL.

CDR3 sequence reads: CASSLRGAEAFF. DNA for the CDR3: TGTGCCAGCAGTTTAAGGGGCGCTGAAGCTTTCTTT. The chain joins TRBV28 to TRBJ1-1; TRBD1 is a possible D gene (5 bases). This CDR3 has 12 residues. Per the germline V gene, CDR1 is MDHEN and CDR2 is SYDVKM. With 2 bases removed from V and 6 bases from J, the gap between germline ends came to 7 bases.